The 28 T cell receptor beta chains below come from one sample, sequenced in a study of blood T cells in healthy people across ages. A second PCR of about 7 to 12 cycles used a sample-barcoded 5' primer and a J-beta primer mix. TCRdb reanalysed the 5' RACE reads using MiXCR and keeps one entry per CDR3 protein. Of over 550,000 distinct CDR3 sequences in the sample, about 30% were seen once. The sequenced sample consisted of blood. These receptors were collected from an elderly woman in good health.

This clonotype was observed a handful of times. This chain uses TRBV12-3 or TRBV12-4 with TRBJ2-5; tentative D call: TRBD2 (6 bases). The CDR3 extends over 15 amino acids. With 4 bases removed from V and 11 bases from J, the gap between germline ends came to 23 bases. Here the CDR3 reads CASSYQILGGDEQYF. DNA for the CDR3: TGTGCCAGCAGTTACCAGATACTAGGCGGGGATGAGCAGTACTTC.

The chain combines TRBV7-2 with TRBJ2-5; 10 bases are shared with TRBD2. Germline CDR1 and CDR2: SGHTA and FQGNSA. V was clipped by 5 bases and J by 4 bases; unmatched bases: 7. The CDR3 is 15 amino acids. The CDR3 is CASSPGLAATETQYF. The DNA for the CDR3 is TGTGCCAGCAGCCCCGGACTAGCGGCGACAGAGACCCAGTACTTC.

The chain combines TRBV11-3 with TRBJ2-3; D assignment may be TRBD1 or TRBD2 (5 bases each). In germline, CDR1 is SGHNT, CDR2 YENEEA. CDR3 size: 15 residues. V lost 5 bases, J lost 4 bases, and 16 bases lay in between. The CDR3 reads CASSLGAGVADTQYF. The CDR3 coding sequence is TGTGCCAGCAGCCTCGGGGCGGGCGTAGCAGATACGCAGTATTTT.

This chain's CDR3 is CAWRDVTGTREELFF. For the CDR3, the DNA is TGTGCCTGGAGGGACGTGACAGGGACTAGGGAAGAACTGTTTTTT. The J gene is TRBJ1-4, the V gene TRBV30; 7 bases match TRBD1. The germline CDR1 and CDR2 sequences are GTSNPN and SVGIG (reference sequence). V was pared by 3 bases and J by 12 bases, with 16 bases of the junction left unmatched. This CDR3 contains 15 residues.

This clonotype was observed a few times. The chain couples TRBV9 to TRBJ1-5, with D perhaps TRBD1 (5 bases). Germline-derived CDR1 and CDR2 are SGDLS and YYNGEE. The CDR3 consists of 15 residues. The germline V and J ends were trimmed by 3 bases and 3 bases, with 13 bases remaining between them. The CDR3 DNA sequence: TGTGCCAGCAGCGCCTGCGGGACCACCAATCAGCCCCAGCATTTT. Translation gives CASSACGTTNQPQHF. Complete variable domain (other parts from reference TRBV9 and TRBJ1-5): DSGVTQTPKHLITATGQRVTLRCSPRSGDLSVYWYQQSLDQGLQFLIQYYNGEERAKGNILERFSAQQFPDLHSELNLSSLELGDSALYFCASSACGTTNQPQHFGDGTRLSIL.

This clonotype showed up many times. The chain is built from TRBV11-2 and TRBJ2-1; no clear D gene. Germline V gene lookup returns CDR1 SGHAT and CDR2 FQNNGV. This CDR3 is built from 15 residues. The germline V and J ends were trimmed by 5 bases and 5 bases, with 16 bases remaining between them. As DNA, the CDR3 is TGTGCCAGCAGCCCCTCCGCAAGGGCGGACAATGAGCAGTTCTTC. Its translation: CASSPSARADNEQFF.

This clonotype was picked up many times. The chain joins TRBV2 to TRBJ2-1; perhaps D is TRBD1 or TRBD2 (5 bases each). Germline V lookup: CDR1 SNHLY, CDR2 FYNNEI. With 4 bases removed from V and 10 bases from J, the gap between germline ends came to 14 bases. The CDR3 is made up of 13 amino acids. The CDR3 DNA sequence: TGTGCCAGCAGTGTTCGGGACCCGGGAGAGCAGTTCTTC. It codes for CASSVRDPGEQFF.

This clonotype has a count of ten or more. The rearrangement uses TRBV4-2 and TRBJ2-1; 8 nucleotides agree with TRBD2. The CDR3 has 20 residues. Germline lookup yields CDR1 LGHNA and CDR2 YNFKEQ. J was trimmed by 2 bases and V by 0 bases; bases with no gene match: 15. DNA for the CDR3: TGTGCCAGCAGCCAAGACGGAGGGGTAGCGGGGCCTTCAACCTACAATGAGCAGTTCTTC. It encodes CASSQDGGVAGPSTYNEQFF.

Worth noting for this clonotype: Possible read error: a much larger clone is one base away. V gene TRBV7-2 combines with J gene TRBJ2-1; TRBD2 aligns across 13 bases. Judging by the DNA end, TRBJ2-7 fits better; the J call may be wrong. Germline CDR1 and CDR2: SGHTA and FQGNSA. The CDR3 covers 15 residues. CDR3 DNA sequence: TGTGCCAGCAGCGAACTAGCGGGGGGGGTCAATGAGCAGTACTTC. This codes for CASSELAGGVNEQYF.

This clonotype was observed many times. The chain employs TRBV5-4 and TRBJ1-2, with TRBD1 as a possible D gene (5 bases). The CDR3 has 14 residues. Per the germline V gene, CDR1 is SGHNT and CDR2 is YYREEE (reference sequence). The V gene lost 4 bases and the J gene lost 1 base, with 11 bases spanning the gap. CDR3 residues: CASSGYQGNYGYTF. Here the CDR3 DNA reads TGTGCCAGCAGCGGCTACCAGGGTAACTATGGCTACACCTTC. Full variable domain (remainder filled in from reference TRBV5-4 and TRBJ1-2): ETGVTQSPTHLIKTRGQQVTLRCSSQSGHNTVSWYQQALGQGPQFIFQYYREEENGRGNFPPRFSGLQFPNYSSELNVNALELDDSALYLCASSGYQGNYGYTFGSGTRLTVV.

The chain combines TRBV6-1 with TRBJ2-2, with a possible D match to TRBD1 (6 bases). V was cut by 1 base and J by 1 base, with 7 bases left in between. Germline V lookup: CDR1 MNHNS, CDR2 SASEGT. The CDR3 contains 15 residues. The CDR3 loop reads CASSEVQGNTGELFF. CDR3 DNA: TGTGCCAGCAGTGAAGTACAGGGGAACACCGGGGAGCTGTTTTTT.

At least ten counts were recorded for this clonotype. The rearrangement joins TRBV7-2 to TRBJ2-7; 7 bases align to TRBD2. From germline, CDR1 is SGHTA and CDR2 FQGNSA. This CDR3 is built from 13 residues. Trimming took 2 bases from V and 5 from J; bases not matched to a gene: 3. CDR3 region: CASSLRRGNEQYF. The CDR3 DNA reads as TGTGCCAGCAGCTTACGGCGGGGGAACGAGCAGTACTTC.

The chain carries TRBV19 and TRBJ1-2, with TRBD1 identical over 7 bases. The CDR3 totals 14 residues. The ends lost 4 bases at V and 4 bases at J; junction bases unmatched: 6. CDR1 LNHDA and CDR2 SQIVND come from the germline V gene (reference sequence). The CDR3 protein is CASSTQQGSYGYTF. The DNA for the CDR3 is TGTGCCAGTAGTACGCAACAGGGGAGCTATGGCTACACCTTC.

The chain couples TRBV7-2 to TRBJ2-7, with D perhaps TRBD2 (5 bases). V was clipped by 5 bases and J by 6 bases, with 17 bases between them. The CDR3 covers 14 residues. In germline, CDR1 is SGHTA, CDR2 FQGNSA. The CDR3 protein is CASSPRMASREQYF. The CDR3 nucleotides are TGTGCCAGCAGCCCCCGCATGGCTAGCCGCGAGCAGTACTTC.

This clonotype was seen more than once but under ten times. The chain has TRBV12-3 or TRBV12-4 and TRBJ1-4, with 8 bases that match TRBD1. The CDR3 length is 14 residues. Trimming cost V 8 bases and J 2 bases; bases outside gene matches: 4. The CDR3 DNA reads as TGTGCCAGCGGAGACAGGGGCACTAATGAAAAACTGTTTTTT. This sequence encodes CASGDRGTNEKLFF.

The V and J genes are TRBV6-2 or TRBV6-3 and TRBJ1-2; D is ambiguous. This CDR3 is built from 13 residues. V lost 6 bases, J lost 7 bases, and 15 bases lay in between. CDR1 is MNHEY, CDR2 SVGEGT, per germline. CDR3 loop: CASSLQWYCGYTF. In DNA form, the CDR3 reads TGTGCCAGCAGCCTTCAGTGGTACTGTGGCTACACCTTC.

This clonotype has a count of ten or more. The CDR3 nucleotides are TGTGCCAGTTCCCGGGACGGACCATACGAGCAGTACTTC. The encoded protein is CASSRDGPYEQYF. This chain uses TRBV19 with TRBJ2-7; tentatively, D is TRBD1 or TRBD2 (5 bases each). V lost 8 bases to trimming and J lost 4 bases, with 15 bases between them. From germline, CDR1 is LNHDA and CDR2 SQIVND (reference sequence). This CDR3 is 13 amino acids long.

This clonotype was counted many times. The chain carries TRBV18 and TRBJ2-7, with D perhaps TRBD2 (5 bases). The V end was cut by 1 base, the J end by 3 bases, with 13 bases between. In germline, CDR1 is KGHSH, CDR2 LQKENI. The CDR3 spans 15 residues. CDR3 residues: CASSPREGLSYEQYF. CDR3 nucleotide sequence: TGTGCCAGCTCACCACGAGAGGGTTTGAGCTACGAGCAGTACTTC.

In this sample, this clonotype turned up a few times. A read error is possible here, since a much larger clone lies one base away. The chain has TRBV7-8 and TRBJ2-5, with TRBD2 identical over 13 bases. Germline V CDR1 and CDR2: SGHVS, FQNEAQ. The length of the CDR3 is 16 residues. The V and J ends lost 4 bases and 11 bases, in that order; junction bases with no gene match: 13. The CDR3 protein is CASSSHTSGGASEQYF. CDR3 nucleotides: TGTGCCAGCAGCTCCCACACTAGCGGGGGGGCCAGTGAGCAGTACTTC.

The sample holds many counts of this clonotype. The chain couples TRBV5-1 to TRBJ1-1; TRBD1 agrees at 8 bases. Unmatched junction bases numbered 13, after V lost 4 bases and J lost 5 bases. CDR1 and CDR2 (germline): SGHRS, YFSETQ. The CDR3 has 16 amino acids. The CDR3: CASSPYPRQGRTEAFF. The CDR3 DNA sequence: TGCGCCAGCAGCCCCTACCCCCGACAGGGGAGGACTGAAGCTTTCTTT.

V usage is TRBV4-3 and J usage is TRBJ1-4; TRBD1 might be the D (6 bases). The V end was cut by 1 base, the J end by 16 bases, with 22 bases between. The CDR3 length is 15 residues. CDR1 and CDR2 from the germline V gene are LGHNA and YSLEER. As DNA, the CDR3 is TGCGCCAGCAGCCAAGCCCGAGGACAGCGGCGAAGACGGTTTTTT. This translates into CASSQARGQRRRRFF.

The chain recombines TRBV20-1 with TRBJ2-7, with 10 bases identical to TRBD1. The CDR3 has 16 residues. The trim removed 0 bases at V and 7 bases at J, leaving 12 bases unmatched. Germline CDR1 and CDR2: DFQATT and SNEGSKA (reference sequence). CDR3 coding DNA: TGCAGTGCTAGAGACCTGGACAGGGGGTCCTACAATGAGCAGTACTTC. Translation: CSARDLDRGSYNEQYF.

For this clonotype: A much larger clone sits a single nucleotide away, making a read error possible. This chain connects TRBV6-2 or TRBV6-3 to TRBJ2-1; 11 bases align to TRBD2. Germline V gene sequence: CDR1 MNHEY, CDR2 SVGEGT. The CDR3 covers 20 residues. V shed 11 bases, J shed 3 bases, and the junction held 24 bases outside the gene matches. The CDR3 protein is CAGISSGTAKTSGDYNEQFF. In DNA form, the CDR3 reads TGTGCCGGCATCTCATCCGGGACAGCCAAGACTAGCGGGGACTACAATGAGCAGTTCTTC.

This clonotype appeared a single time. This chain links TRBV28 with TRBJ2-7; TRBD1 or TRBD2 may be the D gene (5 bases each). This CDR3 contains 13 residues. The V end lost 7 bases, the J end lost 7 bases, and 17 bases lay between the germline ends. Looked up from germline, CDR1 is MDHEN and CDR2 is SYDVKM. DNA of the CDR3: TGTGCCAGCAACATGGCCGGGACGAGTGAGCAGTACTTC. Translation gives CASNMAGTSEQYF. Using reference TRBV28 and TRBJ2-7 for the parts outside the CDR3, the full variable domain is DVKVTQSSRYLVKRTGEKVFLECVQDMDHENMFWYRQDPGLGLRLIYFSYDVKMKEKGDIPEGYSVSREKKERFSLILESASTNQTSMYLCASNMAGTSEQYFGPGTRLTVT.

This rearrangement joins TRBV7-2 to TRBJ1-5; 9 bases are shared with TRBD1. Per germline, CDR1 SGHTA and CDR2 FQGNSA. The V and J ends lost 5 bases and 3 bases, in that order; junction bases with no gene match: 5. The CDR3 covers 15 residues. Written as DNA, the CDR3 is TGTGCCAGCAGCCGGGACAGGGAATTCAATCAGCCCCAGCATTTT. This codes for CASSRDREFNQPQHF.

This clonotype was counted at least ten times. V and J are TRBV6-5 and TRBJ1-5; 11 nucleotides line up with TRBD1. This CDR3 has 15 amino acids. The germline V gene has CDR1 MNHEY and CDR2 SVGAGI. After removal of 6 bases from V and 6 bases from J, the junction contained 7 bases not matched to a gene. The CDR3 DNA is TGTGCCAGCAGAACCGGACAGGGGGCCTTTCAGCCCCAGCATTTT. Translation: CASRTGQGAFQPQHF.

This clonotype was observed a handful of times. Given a much more abundant clone one base away, this may be a read error. The chain joins TRBV12-3 or TRBV12-4 to TRBJ2-5; TRBD1 or TRBD2 may be the D gene (5 bases each). The germline V and J ends were trimmed by 6 bases and 11 bases, with 19 bases remaining between them. The CDR3 is 13 amino acids. The CDR3 DNA is TGTGCCAGCAGCGAGGGGCTTTACAATGAGCAGTACTTC. Translating it yields CASSEGLYNEQYF.

The table lists this clonotype with a count of one. A much larger clonotype is one base distant, so this may be a read error. The chain couples TRBV5-5 to TRBJ2-4; maybe TRBD2 (6 bases). Germline CDR1 is SGHKS and CDR2 is YYEKEE (reference sequence). This CDR3 is 18 amino acids long. The CDR3 region is CTSSFLEAAGSAKNIQYF. DNA of the CDR3: TGTACCAGCAGCTTCTTAGAAGCGGCGGGGTCGGCCAAAAACATTCAGTACTTC.